The clone carrying this TCR beta chain came up many times. Its antigen is currently unknown. Some clones are missing from TCRdb's copy, which holds only in-frame ones; the method was immunoSEQ multiplex PCR. This sample has around 26,000 clones and no singletons, with around 4.4% in the ten largest. This sample is drawn from a study of T cells after posttransplantation cyclophosphamide. Points from the study as a whole: TRB clonality was highly associated with recipient CMV seropositivity and reactivation. Skin or GI-infiltrating T cells shared few TRB sequences with blood. Later post-transplant blood repertoires were often dominated by donor CD8+ memory clones.

This CDR3 is built from 15 residues. Looked up from germline, CDR1 is SNHLY and CDR2 is FYNNEI. Trimming took off 5 bases at V and 0 bases at J, with 11 bases between the two ends. This related bone marrow graft donor gave peripheral blood on the day of marrow donation. The receptor comes from a woman aged 45-65 years in good health, CMV-negative, and a related stem cell transplant donor. The chain links TRBV2 to TRBJ1-3; a weak D match, TRBD1 (6 bases). The sequencing input was PBMCs. CDR3 region: CASSPRGLSGNTIYF. The CDR3 DNA reads as TGTGCCAGCAGTCCCAGGGGCCTCTCTGGAAACACCATATATTTT.